This T cell receptor beta chain derives from a study of blood T cells in healthy people across ages. Turning to the study itself: About one barcoded TCR beta cDNA was captured per two T cells.

The authors drew around 9.3 milliliters of peripheral blood from each donor. This clonotype was seen only a few times. A second PCR of about 7 to 12 cycles used a sample-barcoded 5' primer and a J-beta primer mix. TCRdb reprocessed the 5' RACE reads with MiXCR, giving one entry per CDR3 protein. The data hold more than 650,000 distinct CDR3 sequences, with 22% observed a single time. The V and J ends lost 6 bases and 4 bases, in that order; junction bases with no gene match: 8. CDR3 length equals 15 residues. The source is a man between 65 and 85 years old in good health. The J gene is TRBJ2-3, the V gene TRBV12-3 or TRBV12-4; 9 bases are a match to TRBD2. The sequencing input was blood. CDR3: CASRRSGSWSDTQYF. For the CDR3, the DNA is TGTGCCAGCAGGCGTAGCGGGAGTTGGTCAGATACGCAGTATTTT.